The entry below describes one T cell receptor (beta chain). RNA, once extracted, was reverse transcribed into cDNA for use as the sequencing template. Here immunoSEQ multiplex PCR was the method, and the copy in TCRdb shows in-frame clones only, minus some. The sample includes about 98,000 clones, around 44% of them seen just once. The data stem from a study of CD8+ T cells in alopecia areata. The V gene end was trimmed by 3 bases and the J gene end by 2 bases; junction bases not matched to a gene: 5. This CDR3 spans 16 amino acids. Germline V CDR1 and CDR2: SGHRS, YFSETQ. The receptor was derived from a human donor with alopecia areata. The sequenced sample was CD4+ T cells sorted from blood. The rearrangement links TRBV5-1 to TRBJ2-7; 13 bases are a match to TRBD2. The CDR3 DNA reads TGCGCCAGCAGCTCACTAGCGGGAGGGGCCCCCTACGAGCAGTACTTC. Protein: CASSSLAGGAPYEQYF.